The present T cell receptor (beta chain) was sequenced within a study of T cell repertoires in cytomegalovirus infection. About the research overall: Both CMV infection and a matching HLA type were indicated by public TCR beta signatures.

Using its own MiXCR run on the reads, TCRdb lists one record per CDR3 protein. The sample lists 600,000 to 800,000 distinct CDR3 sequences; 24% were seen once. The CDR3 has 15 residues. Trimming pared 4 bases from V and 3 bases from J, leaving 13 bases between. Germline V gene lookup returns CDR1 MGHRA and CDR2 YSYEKL. This clonotype was obtained from a human donor in good health (CMV status not recorded). Some clones in this sample may be carry-over from other donors' samples. Sequencing used CD8+ T cells from PBMCs. The chain employs TRBV4-1 and TRBJ2-1; D possibly matches TRBD1 or TRBD2 (5 bases each). The CDR3: CASSPGPVDYNEQFF. The CDR3 DNA sequence: TGCGCCAGCAGCCCGGGACCGGTAGACTACAATGAGCAGTTCTTC.